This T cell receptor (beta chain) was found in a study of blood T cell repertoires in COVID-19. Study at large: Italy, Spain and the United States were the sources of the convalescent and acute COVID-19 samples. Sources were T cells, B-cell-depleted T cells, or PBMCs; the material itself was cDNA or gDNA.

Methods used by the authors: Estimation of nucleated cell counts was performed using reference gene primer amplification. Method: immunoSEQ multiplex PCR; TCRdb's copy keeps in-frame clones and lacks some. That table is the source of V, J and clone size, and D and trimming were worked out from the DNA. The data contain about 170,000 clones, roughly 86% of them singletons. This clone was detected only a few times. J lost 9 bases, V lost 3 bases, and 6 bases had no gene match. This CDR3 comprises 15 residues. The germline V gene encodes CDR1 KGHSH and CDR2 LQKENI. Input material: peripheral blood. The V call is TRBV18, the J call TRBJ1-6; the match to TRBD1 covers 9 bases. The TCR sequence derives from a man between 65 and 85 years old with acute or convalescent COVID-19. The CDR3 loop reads CASSPRTGVGSPLHF. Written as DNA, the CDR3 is TGTGCCAGCTCACCCCGGACAGGGGTTGGTTCACCCCTCCACTTT.